One and the same sample provided the 3 T cell receptor beta chains below, sequenced in a study of shared clonotypes between healthy human individuals. Some clones are missing from TCRdb's copy, which holds only in-frame ones; the method was immunoSEQ multiplex PCR. The sample lists around 2.5 million clones; approximately 93% were seen once. Sequenced material: naive CD4+ T cells from PBMCs. Subset: CD45RA+ positively selected. The receptors originated from a man aged 18 to 30 in good health. Some clones in this sample may be carry-over from other donors' samples.

The gene calls are TRBV6-1 and TRBJ1-2; D is uncertain. This CDR3 comprises 12 residues. Trimming took 4 bases from V and 7 from J, leaving 10 bases between them. Germline CDR1 is MNHNS and CDR2 is SASEGT. CDR3 nucleotide sequence: TGTGCCAGCAGTGGCTGGGTAGGTGGCTACACCTTC. Translated, it gives CASSGWVGGYTF.

The chain has TRBV5-6 and TRBJ2-5; the D gene is possibly TRBD2 (6 bases). The assigned J gene may be wrong: the sequence end matches TRBJ2-7 better. Germline loops: CDR1 SGHDT, CDR2 YYEEEE. This CDR3 has 13 amino acids. The chain's CDR3 is CASSMGGPYEQYF. In DNA form, the CDR3 reads TGTGCCAGCAGCATGGGGGGACCCTACGAGCAGTACTTC.

V and J are TRBV14 and TRBJ2-5; D gene ambiguous. In germline, CDR1 is SGHDN, CDR2 FVKESK. There are 18 residues in the CDR3. V shed 4 bases and J shed 5 bases, with 26 bases lying between them. The CDR3 DNA follows: TGTGCCAGCAGCCGATCAAAATCCCCCGTAACGTTCGGGGAGACCCAGTACTTC. Amino acids: CASSRSKSPVTFGETQYF.